The 21 T cell receptor beta chains below were found in one sample sequenced in a study of blood T cell repertoires in COVID-19. The assay was immunoSEQ multiplex PCR, and TCRdb's table has in-frame clones only and misses some. The sample comprises roughly 250,000 clones, 75% to 90% of which are singletons, and around 7.8% rests with the top ten. Input material: peripheral blood. The source of these receptors is a human donor in a cohort sampled during active COVID-19.

The chain has TRBV29-1 and TRBJ2-7; 9 nucleotides match TRBD2. CDR1 is SQVTM, CDR2 ANQGSEA, per germline. With 1 base clipped from V and 9 bases from J, the junction kept 10 bases outside the gene matches. CDR3 size: 14 residues. This CDR3 is CSVEAESSGIGQYF. The CDR3 DNA reads as TGCAGCGTTGAAGCGGAGTCTAGCGGGATCGGGCAGTACTTC.

This chain links TRBV10-3 with TRBJ2-3, with a weak D call TRBD1 (5 bases). CDR3 size: 16 residues. The germline gives CDR1 ENHRY, CDR2 SYGVKD. V lost 5 bases and J 1 base, leaving 16 bases between the germline ends. The chain's CDR3 is CAISSLGGAGTDTQYF. The CDR3 DNA is TGTGCCATCAGTTCTCTAGGTGGGGCCGGCACAGATACGCAGTATTTT.

The chain combines TRBV6-5 with TRBJ1-5; 7 bases map to TRBD1. This CDR3 contains 15 residues. V gave up 4 bases and J gave up 2 bases; unmatched junction bases: 5. CDR1 is MNHEY and CDR2 is SVGAGI in the germline V gene. The CDR3 here is CASSSRQGGNQPQHF. In nucleotides, the CDR3 is TGTGCCAGCAGTTCCCGACAGGGAGGCAATCAGCCCCAGCATTTT.

This chain uses TRBV28 with TRBJ2-7; D might be TRBD1 (5 bases). This CDR3 has 15 residues. Germline values: CDR1 MDHEN, CDR2 SYDVKM. V lost 5 bases to trimming and J lost 2 bases, with 16 bases between them. CDR3 amino acids: CASSPHGRAPYEQYF. CDR3 bases: TGTGCCAGCAGTCCCCATGGCAGGGCCCCCTACGAGCAGTACTTC. Based on the CDR3 plus reference TRBV28 and TRBJ2-7, the full variable domain is DVKVTQSSRYLVKRTGEKVFLECVQDMDHENMFWYRQDPGLGLRLIYFSYDVKMKEKGDIPEGYSVSREKKERFSLILESASTNQTSMYLCASSPHGRAPYEQYFGPGTRLTVT.

This clone showed up just a few times. The chain joins TRBV15 to TRBJ2-2, with 7 bases identical to TRBD2. V lost 0 bases to trimming and J lost 7 bases; unmatched junction nucleotides: 8. Germline CDR1 LNHNV, CDR2 YYDKDF (reference sequence). The CDR3 extends over 16 amino acids. The CDR3 loop reads CATSRDVGGGYGELFF. CDR3 sequence (DNA): TGTGCCACCAGCAGAGATGTCGGGGGAGGGTACGGGGAGCTGTTTTTT.

This clone showed up just once. This chain uses TRBV6-1 with TRBJ2-5; 10 bases are shared with TRBD2. Germline V gives CDR1 MNHNS, CDR2 SASEGT. The CDR3 consists of 15 residues. V lost 4 bases, J lost 4 bases, and 6 bases stayed unmatched. The CDR3 DNA is TGTGCCAGCAGTGTAGCGGGAGGCCGGGGAGAGACCCAGTACTTC. It specifies CASSVAGGRGETQYF.

This clone was picked up one time. The V and J genes are TRBV29-1 and TRBJ2-5, with TRBD2 as a possible D gene (6 bases). The V gene lost 5 bases and the J gene lost 5 bases, with 15 bases spanning the gap. This CDR3 has 13 residues. The germline CDR1 and CDR2 sequences are SQVTM and ANQGSEA. CDR3 amino acids: CSVTGTWLETQYF. CDR3 sequence (DNA): TGCAGCGTTACGGGGACTTGGCTCGAGACCCAGTACTTC.

The chain combines TRBV27 with TRBJ2-7; 8 bases match TRBD2. Germline V gene lookup returns CDR1 MNHEY and CDR2 SMNVEV (reference sequence). The CDR3 extends over 15 amino acids. V trimming: 7 bases; J trimming: 1 base; junction bases outside the gene matches: 9. CDR3 nucleotide sequence: TGTGCCAGCACCTCGGGGGGGACTGATTCCTACGAGCAGTACTTC. It translates to CASTSGGTDSYEQYF.

The rearrangement joins TRBV11-3 to TRBJ2-3, with D tentatively TRBD1 (5 bases). The germline gives CDR1 SGHNT, CDR2 YENEEA. The V end was cut by 0 bases, the J end by 5 bases, with 12 bases between. CDR3 length: 15 residues. The CDR3 nucleotides read TGTGCCAGCAGCTTAGACAGGGTTTGGCGAGATACGCAGTATTTT. Amino acid sequence: CASSLDRVWRDTQYF.

The J gene is TRBJ2-3, the V gene TRBV9; 11 positions agree with TRBD2. The CDR3 is made up of 15 amino acids. Germline-derived CDR1 and CDR2 are SGDLS and YYNGEE. V lost 2 bases and J lost 7; bases outside the gene matches: 6. The CDR3 nucleotides read TGTGCCAGCAGCGTGGGGACTAGCGGCCTCCATACGCAGTATTTT. It is translated as CASSVGTSGLHTQYF.

This clone was detected only once. The J gene is TRBJ2-7, the V gene TRBV6-5; 10 bases line up with TRBD1. CDR1 MNHEY and CDR2 SVGAGI come from the germline V gene. The CDR3 contains 14 residues. V lost 5 bases, J lost 6 bases, and 7 bases stayed unmatched. The DNA for the CDR3 is TGTGCCAGCAGTCCCCGGACAGGGGGTCGCGAGCAGTACTTC. Protein sequence: CASSPRTGGREQYF.

This sequence joins TRBV7-9 and TRBJ1-2; D possibly corresponds to TRBD1 (5 bases). V lost 1 base and J lost 6, with 12 bases in between. CDR3 length: 14 amino acids. Germline CDR1 and CDR2: SEHNR and FQNEAQ (reference sequence). CDR3 in amino acids: CASSLGRGSDGYTF. CDR3 sequence (DNA): TGTGCCAGCAGCTTAGGGAGGGGTTCTGATGGCTACACCTTC.

The chain uses TRBV5-1 and TRBJ2-1; D might be TRBD2 (6 bases). Trimming cost V 3 bases and J 9 bases, with 10 bases left between them. The germline V gene has CDR1 SGHRS and CDR2 YFSETQ. The CDR3 length is 12 residues. The CDR3: CASSSAGIEQFF. In DNA form, the CDR3 reads TGCGCCAGCAGCTCTGCGGGGATTGAGCAGTTCTTC.

V gene TRBV5-1 combines with J gene TRBJ2-1; D possibly corresponds to TRBD2 (5 bases). Trimming took off 1 base at V and 8 bases at J, with 10 bases between the two ends. The CDR3 sequence is 13 residues long. Per germline, CDR1 SGHRS and CDR2 YFSETQ. The CDR3, as DNA: TGCGCCAGCAGCTTGAATCTCGGGGATGAGCAGTTCTTC. Its translation: CASSLNLGDEQFF.

The genes are TRBV3-1 (or the pseudogene TRBV3-2) and TRBJ2-5, with D perhaps TRBD2 (5 bases). This CDR3 comprises 15 residues. V gave up 5 bases and J gave up 7 bases, with 20 bases separating them. CDR1 and CDR2 from the germline V gene are LGHDT and YNNKEL (reference sequence). In DNA form, the CDR3 reads TGTGCCAGCAGCTCAAGGAAGGGCCCACGGGGGACCCAGTACTTC. This sequence encodes CASSSRKGPRGTQYF.

The table lists this clone with a few counts. V and J are TRBV6-5 and TRBJ2-2; a possible D gene is TRBD1 (6 bases). The V end lost 6 bases, the J end lost 2 bases, and 13 bases lay between the germline ends. This CDR3 comprises 15 residues. Germline values: CDR1 MNHEY, CDR2 SVGAGI. The CDR3 sequence: CASREDRINTGELFF. The CDR3 nucleotides are TGTGCCAGCAGGGAGGACAGAATAAACACCGGGGAGCTGTTTTTT.

This chain links TRBV7-8 with TRBJ1-4; D possibly corresponds to TRBD1 (5 bases). Trimming cost V 2 bases and J 8 bases, with 12 bases left between them. CDR3 length: 14 amino acids. Germline CDR1 reads SGHVS; CDR2 reads FQNEAQ. This chain's CDR3 is CASSLLGLNEKLFF. Here the CDR3 DNA reads TGTGCCAGCAGCTTACTGGGGCTCAACGAAAAACTGTTTTTT.

The chain recombines TRBV2 with TRBJ1-5; 8 nucleotides align to TRBD1. Per germline, CDR1 SNHLY and CDR2 FYNNEI. The trim removed 3 bases at V and 5 bases at J, leaving 6 bases unmatched. This CDR3 comprises 15 residues. The CDR3 spells CASSEGRGRYQPQHF. The CDR3 region has the DNA TGTGCCAGCAGTGAGGGCAGGGGGCGGTATCAGCCCCAGCATTTT.

The CDR3 loop reads CASSLEGTSGGRDTQYF. CDR3 DNA: TGTGCCAGCAGCTTAGAAGGGACTAGCGGGGGGAGAGATACGCAGTATTTT. The J gene is TRBJ2-3, the V gene TRBV11-2; 15 bases are a match to TRBD2. V shed 0 bases and J 5 bases; nucleotides not matched to a gene: 3. CDR1 and CDR2 from the germline V gene are SGHAT and FQNNGV. There are 17 residues in the CDR3. Looking up the rest from reference TRBV11-2 and TRBJ2-3 gives the full variable domain: EAGVAQSPRYKIIEKRQSVAFWCNPISGHATLYWYQQILGQGPKLLIQFQNNGVVDDSQLPKDRFSAERLKGVDSTLKIQPAKLEDSAVYLCASSLEGTSGGRDTQYFGPGTRLTVL.

J is TRBJ2-5 and V is TRBV3-1 (or the pseudogene TRBV3-2), with TRBD2 matching over 8 bases. The CDR3 totals 15 residues. Germline lookup yields CDR1 LGHDT and CDR2 YNNKEL (reference sequence). J gave up 6 bases and V 3 bases, and 9 bases lay outside the gene matches. The CDR3 DNA reads TGTGCCAGCAGCCATCACCAGCGGGAGAGTAAGACCCAGTACTTC. Protein: CASSHHQRESKTQYF.

The chain has TRBV10-2 and TRBJ1-1; D unresolved. CDR1 is WSHSY, CDR2 SAAADI, per germline. The ends were cut back, 6 bases at V and 1 base at J, with 6 bases in the middle. The CDR3 covers 12 residues. In nucleotides, the CDR3 is TGCGCCAGCAGCTGGGCGAACACTGAAGCTTTCTTT. This gives the protein CASSWANTEAFF.